A single sample gave rise to the 30 T cell receptor beta chains below, sequenced in a study of human T cells and chemical hapten exposure. MiXCR was run by TCRdb on the 5' RACE reads, yielding one entry per CDR3 protein. The sample yields roughly 82,000 distinct CDR3 sequences, 15% to 20% seen once. Blood, whole and unfractionated, served as the source for total RNA extraction. These receptors all stem from a female donor in good health.

This clonotype was seen more than once but under ten times. The V and J genes are TRBV5-6 and TRBJ2-3; D may be TRBD2 (5 bases). Per germline, CDR1 SGHDT and CDR2 YYEEEE. The V gene lost 4 bases and the J gene lost 4 bases, with 19 bases spanning the gap. This CDR3 has 16 amino acids. DNA of the CDR3: TGTGCCAGCAGCCATCGTCCGACCCGGGGAGCAGATACGCAGTATTTT. Translation: CASSHRPTRGADTQYF.

The genes are TRBV12-3 or TRBV12-4 and TRBJ1-5; TRBD1 aligns across 8 bases. The CDR3 has 15 amino acids. J lost 4 bases, V lost 3 bases, and 5 bases had no gene match. The CDR3 here is CASSFLGQGNQPQHF. The CDR3 DNA reads TGTGCCAGCAGTTTCCTAGGACAGGGTAATCAGCCCCAGCATTTT.

The table lists this clonotype with a few counts. The V gene is TRBV20-1, the J gene TRBJ2-7; 10 positions agree with TRBD1. Trimming removed 5 bases from V and 1 base from J; junction bases left unmatched: 8. The germline V gene has CDR1 DFQATT and CDR2 SNEGSKA (reference sequence). The CDR3 runs 15 residues. Here the CDR3 DNA reads TGCAGTGCTGCTCCGGGACAGGGGAGTTCCTACGAGCAGTACTTC. Its protein product is CSAAPGQGSSYEQYF.

This rearrangement joins TRBV7-2 to TRBJ2-5; D possibly matches TRBD1 or TRBD2 (7 bases each). The CDR3 covers 16 residues. Germline-derived CDR1 and CDR2 are SGHTA and FQGNSA. Trimming took off 4 bases at V and 2 bases at J, with 17 bases between the two ends. The CDR3 reads CASSSQGGETQETQYF. As DNA, the CDR3 is TGTGCCAGCAGCTCCCAGGGGGGGGAGACTCAAGAGACCCAGTACTTC.

This chain uses TRBV12-3 or TRBV12-4 with TRBJ2-2, with TRBD1 as a possible D gene (6 bases). The CDR3 spans 15 residues. V was clipped by 6 bases and J by 8 bases, with 19 bases between them. In DNA, the CDR3 is TGTGCCAGCAGAGCAGTGACAGGATCCTGGGGGGAGCTGTTTTTT. Its protein is CASRAVTGSWGELFF.

This clonotype was counted between two and nine times. The J gene is TRBJ2-3, the V gene TRBV29-1, with 9 bases that match TRBD2. Germline values: CDR1 SQVTM, CDR2 ANQGSEA. The V and J ends lost 5 bases and 3 bases, in that order; junction bases with no gene match: 3. This CDR3 has 13 amino acids. In DNA form, the CDR3 reads TGCAGCGTTCGTGCGGGAGGGACAGATACGCAGTATTTT. This encodes CSVRAGGTDTQYF.

This clonotype occurred many times. The chain carries TRBV20-1 and TRBJ2-3, with D possibly being TRBD1 or TRBD2 (6 bases each). The CDR3 extends over 14 amino acids. The germline gives CDR1 DFQATT, CDR2 SNEGSKA (reference sequence). V lost 3 bases and J lost 1, with 11 bases in between. The CDR3: CSASRGDGTDTQYF. The CDR3 coding sequence is TGCAGTGCTAGTAGGGGGGATGGCACAGATACGCAGTATTTT.

Comment on this clonotype: At one end, the junction sequence differs from germline, possibly due to a read error. The chain recombines TRBV7-2 with TRBJ2-1; 7 nucleotides match TRBD1. The length of the CDR3 is 12 residues. In germline, CDR1 is SGHTA, CDR2 FQGNSA. The DNA of the CDR3 is TGTGCCAGCAGCTTAAACAAAGACAGGGAAAGCTTC. It yields the protein CASSLNKDRESF.

This clonotype was counted ten times or more. The V gene is TRBV20-1, the J gene TRBJ1-1; possibly TRBD1 for D (5 bases). Trimming took 6 bases from V and 5 from J, leaving 19 bases between them. The CDR3 has 14 amino acids. The germline V gene encodes CDR1 DFQATT and CDR2 SNEGSKA (reference sequence). The CDR3 region is CSATHGGGSTEAFF. In DNA form, the CDR3 reads TGCAGTGCCACTCACGGGGGGGGAAGTACTGAAGCTTTCTTT.

V and J are TRBV5-1 and TRBJ2-1; D unclear. The CDR3 has 15 amino acids. Deletions cut 0 bases from V and 7 bases from J, with 14 bases between. Germline loops: CDR1 SGHRS, CDR2 YFSETQ. The CDR3 region is CASSLEAAATNEQFF. The CDR3 DNA is TGCGCCAGCAGCTTGGAGGCGGCAGCTACTAATGAGCAGTTCTTC.

This clonotype was observed a handful of times. The chain employs TRBV10-3 and TRBJ1-4, with a possible D match to TRBD1 (6 bases). CDR1 ENHRY and CDR2 SYGVKD come from the germline V gene. The CDR3 is made up of 13 amino acids. Trimming stripped 6 bases from V and 6 bases from J, with 11 bases between. The chain's CDR3 is CAISRGADEKLFF. In DNA, the CDR3 is TGTGCCATCAGCCGGGGGGCGGATGAAAAACTGTTTTTT.

This clonotype was counted only a few times. This chain links TRBV6-6 with TRBJ1-1; D not certain. There are 15 residues in the CDR3. In germline, CDR1 is MNHNY, CDR2 SVGAGI (reference sequence). V was pared by 7 bases and J by 1 base, with 16 bases between. Written as DNA, the CDR3 is TGTGCCAGCACCTGGGTCGGCTATGGGAACACTGAAGCTTTCTTT. Translating gives CASTWVGYGNTEAFF.

V usage is TRBV7-2 and J usage is TRBJ1-1; 8 bases are shared with TRBD1. CDR1 SGHTA and CDR2 FQGNSA come from the germline V gene. Unmatched junction bases numbered 3, after V lost 3 bases and J lost 6 bases. This CDR3 has 13 residues. CDR3 nucleotides: TGTGCCAGCAGCTTGGACAGGGTTGCTGAAGCTTTCTTT. Translation gives CASSLDRVAEAFF. Combining the CDR3 with reference TRBV7-2 and TRBJ1-1 gives the whole variable domain GAGVSQSPSNKVTEKGKDVELRCDPISGHTALYWYRQSLGQGLEFLIYFQGNSAPDKSGLPSDRFSAERTGGSVSTLTIQRTQQEDSAVYLCASSLDRVAEAFFGQGTRLTVV.

V gene TRBV6-1 combines with J gene TRBJ2-3; 12 bases line up with TRBD2. Unmatched junction bases numbered 9, after V lost 4 bases and J lost 4 bases. In germline, CDR1 is MNHNS, CDR2 SASEGT. The length of the CDR3 is 17 residues. CDR3 sequence: CASSALAGGPGADTQYF. The CDR3 region has the DNA TGTGCCAGCAGTGCCCTAGCGGGGGGGCCGGGGGCAGATACGCAGTATTTT.

This rearrangement joins TRBV3-1 to TRBJ2-3; 7 nucleotides line up with TRBD2. Germline V lookup: CDR1 LGHDT, CDR2 YNNKEL (reference sequence). This CDR3 is 15 amino acids long. The J segment lost 2 bases and the V segment lost 4 bases, leaving 6 bases of the junction unmatched. The CDR3 region is CASSRGLGPTDTQYF. The CDR3, as DNA: TGTGCCAGCAGCCGCGGACTAGGGCCCACAGATACGCAGTATTTT.

This clonotype was seen only a few times. The V gene is TRBV6-2 or TRBV6-3, the J gene TRBJ2-3, with D unresolved. The CDR3 is made up of 11 amino acids. The germline V gene encodes CDR1 MNHEY and CDR2 SVGEGT. Trimming took 6 bases from V and 5 from J, leaving 6 bases between them. CDR3 amino acids: CASSNLDTQYF. Written as DNA, the CDR3 is TGTGCCAGCAGCAACCTAGATACGCAGTATTTT.

This clonotype has ten or more counts. The rearrangement uses TRBV18 and TRBJ1-2; D is possibly TRBD1 (6 bases). Germline loops: CDR1 KGHSH, CDR2 LQKENI. Deletions cut 8 bases from V and 5 bases from J, with 9 bases between. This CDR3 is built from 11 residues. The CDR3 nucleotides read TGTGCCAGCAGTGGACAGTATGGCTACACCTTC. Translated, it gives CASSGQYGYTF.

A few counts support this clonotype. V is TRBV6-6 and J is TRBJ1-4; no firm D call. The CDR3 is 14 residues long. CDR1 MNHNY and CDR2 SVGAGI come from the germline V gene (reference sequence). Trimming pared 9 bases from V and 0 bases from J, leaving 11 bases between. The CDR3 region has the DNA TGTGCCAGTACGCTCGGGGCAACTAATGAAAAACTGTTTTTT. Its protein is CASTLGATNEKLFF.

V and J are TRBV12-3 or TRBV12-4 and TRBJ2-3; 11 nucleotides align to TRBD2. After removal of 5 bases from V and 4 bases from J, the junction contained 5 bases not matched to a gene. There are 15 residues in the CDR3. For the CDR3, the DNA is TGTGCCAGCAGTACTAGCGGGAGTGTGCCAGATACGCAGTATTTT. Amino acids: CASSTSGSVPDTQYF.

By its share, this clonotype is medium-sized. This chain uses TRBV20-1 with TRBJ1-4; tentative D call: TRBD1 (5 bases). Germline V lookup: CDR1 DFQATT, CDR2 SNEGSKA (reference sequence). V gave up 0 bases and J gave up 4 bases, with 12 bases separating them. This CDR3 region has 15 residues. Here the CDR3 reads CSAREIGRVNEKLFF. Written as DNA, the CDR3 is TGCAGTGCTAGAGAGATCGGCAGGGTTAATGAAAAACTGTTTTTT.

This clonotype was detected many times. This chain links TRBV29-1 with TRBJ2-3; TRBD1 might be the D (5 bases). Germline lookup yields CDR1 SQVTM and CDR2 ANQGSEA. The CDR3 runs 16 residues. With 8 bases removed from V and 1 base from J, the gap between germline ends came to 22 bases. CDR3 region: CSSRLGAALGTDTQYF. The CDR3 DNA reads as TGCAGCAGCAGACTTGGGGCGGCCCTAGGCACAGATACGCAGTATTTT.

A few counts support this clonotype. The CDR3 sequence is CASSRGQGGVRTGELFF. In DNA, the CDR3 is TGTGCCAGCAGCCGGGGACAGGGGGGTGTTCGGACCGGGGAGCTGTTTTTT. The chain is built from TRBV9 and TRBJ2-2; 11 positions match TRBD1. Germline trimming cut 4 bases from V and 5 bases from J; bases unmatched to any gene: 10. CDR1 is SGDLS and CDR2 is YYNGEE in the germline V gene. This CDR3 contains 17 residues.

The J gene is TRBJ2-1, the V gene TRBV9; 8 bases map to TRBD1. The ends lost 1 base at V and 5 bases at J; junction bases unmatched: 2. The germline V gene encodes CDR1 SGDLS and CDR2 YYNGEE. This CDR3 region has 14 residues. The CDR3 reads CASSVQGANNEQFF. The CDR3, as DNA: TGTGCCAGCAGCGTACAGGGGGCCAACAATGAGCAGTTCTTC.

J is TRBJ2-3 and V is TRBV7-7; D gene uncertain. Germline CDR1 is SSHAT and CDR2 is FNYEAQ (reference sequence). Trimming left V 2 bases short and J 1 base short, with 7 bases between. This CDR3 is 14 amino acids long. This CDR3 reads CASSLYPGTDTQYF. The CDR3 DNA reads TGTGCCAGCAGCTTATACCCTGGCACAGATACGCAGTATTTT.

In its sample, this clonotype was seen a few times. The chain uses TRBV11-2 and TRBJ2-1, with a possible D match to TRBD2 (7 bases). The germline gives CDR1 SGHAT, CDR2 FQNNGV. Trimming pared 4 bases from V and 4 bases from J, leaving 11 bases between. CDR3 length: 14 residues. The CDR3 here is CASSSGGGYNEQFF. The CDR3 region has the DNA TGTGCCAGCAGCTCGGGGGGCGGTTACAATGAGCAGTTCTTC.

The rearrangement links TRBV7-2 to TRBJ2-7, with D unresolved. This CDR3 is 13 amino acids long. Per the germline V gene, CDR1 is SGHTA and CDR2 is FQGNSA. Deletions cut 4 bases from V and 6 bases from J, with 13 bases between. In DNA form, the CDR3 reads TGTGCCAGCAGCTCAGAGAGGATTGGCGAGCAGTACTTC. This translates into CASSSERIGEQYF.

This clonotype was recorded a few times. V is TRBV12-3 or TRBV12-4 and J is TRBJ1-2; the D gene is possibly TRBD1 (5 bases). V lost 5 bases to trimming and J lost 8 bases, with 12 bases between them. The CDR3 totals 12 residues. The CDR3 is CASSGGGSGYTF. CDR3 nucleotides: TGTGCCAGCAGTGGGGGAGGGAGCGGCTACACCTTC.

This clonotype turned up a few times. The rearrangement links TRBV11-3 to TRBJ2-5, with a tentative D call TRBD1 (6 bases). The CDR3 totals 15 residues. The V end was cut by 1 base, the J end by 1 base, with 10 bases between. Germline CDR1 reads SGHNT; CDR2 reads YENEEA. CDR3 in DNA: TGTGCCAGCAGCTTAGGGACAGCCATCCAAGAGACCCAGTACTTC. Translated: CASSLGTAIQETQYF.

By share of the sample, this clonotype is medium-sized (0.01 to 0.1%). The genes are TRBV6-1 and TRBJ2-1, with a possible D match to TRBD1 (5 bases). The germline V gene encodes CDR1 MNHNS and CDR2 SASEGT. V was shortened by 2 bases and J by 8 bases, with 10 bases between the two germline ends. CDR3 length equals 13 residues. CDR3 nucleotide sequence: TGTGCCAGCAGTGAATCTTTAGGGGATGAGCAGTTCTTC. Encoded protein: CASSESLGDEQFF.

The rearrangement links TRBV12-3 or TRBV12-4 to TRBJ1-2; D is unclear. V gave up 4 bases and J gave up 5 bases, with 8 bases separating them. CDR3 size: 12 residues. For the CDR3, the DNA is TGTGCCAGCAGTTACGGAGATTATGGCTACACCTTC. Its protein is CASSYGDYGYTF.